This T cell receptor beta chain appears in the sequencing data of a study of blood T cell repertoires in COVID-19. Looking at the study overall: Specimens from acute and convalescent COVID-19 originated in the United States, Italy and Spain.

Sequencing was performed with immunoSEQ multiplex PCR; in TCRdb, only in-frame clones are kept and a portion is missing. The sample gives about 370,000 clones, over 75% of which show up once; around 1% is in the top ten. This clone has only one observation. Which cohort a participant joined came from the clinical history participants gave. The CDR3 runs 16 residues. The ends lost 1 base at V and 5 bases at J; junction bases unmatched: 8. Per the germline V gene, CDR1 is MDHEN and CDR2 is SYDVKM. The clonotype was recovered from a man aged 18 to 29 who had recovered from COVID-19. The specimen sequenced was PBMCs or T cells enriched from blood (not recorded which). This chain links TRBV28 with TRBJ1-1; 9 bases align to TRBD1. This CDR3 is CASSLYPGTGNTEAFF. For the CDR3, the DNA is TGTGCCAGCAGTTTATATCCCGGGACAGGGAATACTGAAGCTTTCTTT.